This T cell receptor beta chain derives from a study of cytomegalovirus exposure and HLA in healthy donors. The study, taken as a whole, reports: Later analysis associated a missense DCLRE1C variant with TCR beta V- and J-gene trimming.

Remarks on this clone: Its antigen is undetermined.

V was trimmed by 5 bases and J by 0 bases, leaving 6 bases between them. The CDR3 contains 13 residues. In germline, CDR1 is ENHRY, CDR2 SYGVKD. Primers for the PCR totalled 60 Vbeta and 13 Jbeta. TCRdb's copy holds only in-frame clones and misses some; the assay was immunoSEQ multiplex PCR. The table shows more than 90,000 clones, with approximately 77% occurring only once. The chain employs TRBV10-3 and TRBJ2-3; unclear D gene. The sequencing sample was made of PBMCs. The clonotype comes from a man aged 50 to 59 in good health and CMV-seropositive. CDR3 loop: CAISKESTDTQYF. The CDR3 coding sequence is TGTGCCATCAGTAAGGAGAGCACAGATACGCAGTATTTT.